This T cell receptor beta chain was profiled in a study of OX40 agonist ivuxolimab in advanced cancers. The V gene lost 1 base and the J gene lost 5 bases, with 7 bases spanning the gap. In germline, CDR1 is LGHNA, CDR2 YSLEER. There are 13 residues in the CDR3. Turning to this clone: No antigen is known for it.

Produced via immunoSEQ multiplex PCR; TCRdb's table is partial and in-frame only. The sample includes 50,000 to 75,000 clones, about four fifths of them seen just once. Notes on the study in general: The study found that CD8+ T cells averaged more expanded clones than CD4+. Antigen specificity remained undetermined for the expanded peripheral T cells.

The clonotype was recovered from an adult with an advanced solid tumor such as melanoma, head and neck, liver or kidney cancer. Specimen: CD4+ or CD8+ T cells sorted from blood, collected in a trial of the OX40 agonist ivuxolimab. V and J are TRBV4-3 and TRBJ2-3; D remains unclear. This CDR3 is CASSQGDRDTQYF. The CDR3 coding sequence is TGCGCCAGCAGCCAAGGCGACCGAGATACGCAGTATTTT.